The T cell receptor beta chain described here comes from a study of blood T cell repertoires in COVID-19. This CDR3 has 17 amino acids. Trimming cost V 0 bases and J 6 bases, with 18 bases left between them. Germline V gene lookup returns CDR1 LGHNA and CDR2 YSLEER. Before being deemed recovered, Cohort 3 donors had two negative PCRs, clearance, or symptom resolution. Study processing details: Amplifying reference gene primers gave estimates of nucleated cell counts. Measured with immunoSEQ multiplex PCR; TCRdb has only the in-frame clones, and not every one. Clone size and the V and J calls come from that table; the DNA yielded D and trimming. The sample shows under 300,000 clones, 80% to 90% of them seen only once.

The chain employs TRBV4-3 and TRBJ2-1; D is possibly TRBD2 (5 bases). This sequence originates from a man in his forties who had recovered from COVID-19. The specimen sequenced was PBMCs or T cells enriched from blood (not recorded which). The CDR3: CASSQDPARGKSNEQFF. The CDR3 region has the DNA TGCGCCAGCAGCCAAGATCCCGCTAGAGGGAAGTCCAATGAGCAGTTCTTC.